The clone carrying this T cell receptor beta chain was counted once. The data originate from a study of T cell changes during pregnancy in multiple sclerosis. Per germline, CDR1 MDHEN and CDR2 SYDVKM. Trimming removed 6 bases at V and 5 bases at J, with 13 bases between. The CDR3 has 13 residues. Profiled with immunoSEQ multiplex PCR; TCRdb holds only in-frame clones, not every one. This table holds about 74,000 clones, approximately 92% found once. The rearrangement joins TRBV28 to TRBJ2-5, with D possibly TRBD1 on 5 matching bases. The source of this sequence is a female donor in good health, enrolled as a control in a pregnancy study. Sequences were derived from peripheral blood, sampled after pregnancy. The CDR3 spells CASRTDSWETQYF. The CDR3, as DNA: TGTGCCAGCAGGACAGACAGCTGGGAGACCCAGTACTTC.